This T cell receptor (beta chain) was identified during a study of cytomegalovirus exposure and HLA in healthy donors. About this clone itself: Its antigen is still unknown.

Points from the study as a whole: In a later analysis, V- and J-gene trimming of beta chains associated with a DCLRE1C missense variant, replicated independently. A list of approximately 160 TCR beta chains associated with cytomegalovirus was given.

Donors counted as nominally healthy when sampled, yet unrecorded immune exposures were likely. This PCR relied on a set of 60 Vbeta primers and 13 Jbeta primers. Produced via immunoSEQ multiplex PCR; TCRdb's table is partial and in-frame only. The profile shows about 200,000 clones, 82% of them singletons. V lost 5 bases, J lost 2 bases, and 17 bases lay in between. The V gene's germline CDR1 is LGHNT and CDR2 FRNRAP. The CDR3 runs 16 residues. This TCR was recovered from a man between 40 and 49 years old in good health and CMV-seropositive. Sequences were obtained from PBMCs. The genes are TRBV12-5 and TRBJ2-3, with a weak D call TRBD2 (6 bases). The CDR3 loop is CASGVSGLRPTDTQYF. Here the CDR3 DNA reads TGTGCTAGTGGTGTATCGGGACTCAGACCCACAGATACGCAGTATTTT.